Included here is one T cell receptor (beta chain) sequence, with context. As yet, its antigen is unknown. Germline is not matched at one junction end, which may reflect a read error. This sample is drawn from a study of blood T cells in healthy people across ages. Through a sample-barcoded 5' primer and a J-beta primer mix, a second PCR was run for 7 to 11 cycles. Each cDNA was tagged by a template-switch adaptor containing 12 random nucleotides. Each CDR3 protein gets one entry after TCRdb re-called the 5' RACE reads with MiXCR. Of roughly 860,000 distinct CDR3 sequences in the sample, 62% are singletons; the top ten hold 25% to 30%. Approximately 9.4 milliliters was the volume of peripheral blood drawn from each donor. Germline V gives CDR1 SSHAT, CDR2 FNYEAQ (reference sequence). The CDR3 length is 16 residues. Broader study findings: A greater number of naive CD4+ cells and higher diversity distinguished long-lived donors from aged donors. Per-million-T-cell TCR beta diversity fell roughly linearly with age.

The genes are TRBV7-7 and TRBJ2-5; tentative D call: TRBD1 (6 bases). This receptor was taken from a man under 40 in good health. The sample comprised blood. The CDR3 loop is CASSLSGWDNQETQYF. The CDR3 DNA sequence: TGTGCTAGCAGCTTAAGTGGATGGGACAACCAAGAGACCCAGTACTTC.